A selection of T cell receptor beta chains follows, all from one sample in a study of blood T cell repertoires in COVID-19. This table comes from immunoSEQ multiplex PCR, and its TCRdb copy is limited to in-frame clones, with some not included. This sample has 130,000 or so clones, with about 90% found just once. The sequenced material came from peripheral blood. These receptors came from a man between 60 and 70 years old with active or convalescent COVID-19. CDR3s include the opening cysteine and the closing phenylalanine or tryptophan. The order of the fields is clone size, J gene, D gene, V gene, CDR3 DNA, CDR3 protein. A D gene is named only where the DNA matches it firmly. Expanded clones are given a class, and other clones once, few, many or no size at all.

clone_size: NA
j_call: TRBJ2-1
d_call: TRBD1
v_call: TRBV6-2/TRBV6-3
cdr3_nt: TGTGCCAGCAGTTATGGGACCGGACAGGGGAGGTCCTACAATGAGCAGTTCTTC
cdr3_aa: CASSYGTGQGRSYNEQFF

clone_size: NA
j_call: TRBJ2-7
d_call: TRBD1
v_call: TRBV18
cdr3_nt: TGTGCCAGCTCACCAAGGACCGGGACAGGGGAAGAGCAGTACTTC
cdr3_aa: CASSPRTGTGEEQYF

clone_size: NA
j_call: TRBJ2-5
d_call: TRBD1
v_call: TRBV18
cdr3_nt: TGTGCCAGCTCGGCCGGGACAGGGGGCAGGGTCCAGTACTTC
cdr3_aa: CASSAGTGGRVQYF

clone_size: NA
j_call: TRBJ1-5
d_call: NA
v_call: TRBV7-9
cdr3_nt: TGTGCCAGCAGCTTAGATCTGAATCAGCCCCAGCATTTT
cdr3_aa: CASSLDLNQPQHF

clone_size: NA
j_call: TRBJ2-2
d_call: NA
v_call: TRBV11-2
cdr3_nt: TGTGCCAGCAGCTTCAGTTCTTCCGTTACCGAGGAGCTGTTTTTT
cdr3_aa: CASSFSSSVTEELFF

clone_size: once
j_call: TRBJ2-1
d_call: TRBD2
v_call: TRBV5-1
cdr3_nt: TGCGCCAGCAGCTTTCCTAGCGGGGGCTACAATGAGCAGTTCTTC
cdr3_aa: CASSFPSGGYNEQFF

clone_size: NA
j_call: TRBJ2-1
d_call: TRBD2
v_call: TRBV9
cdr3_nt: TGTGCCAGCAGCGTAGCACTAGCGGGAAATGAGCAGTTCTTC
cdr3_aa: CASSVALAGNEQFF

clone_size: once
j_call: TRBJ2-1
d_call: TRBD2
v_call: TRBV5-1
cdr3_nt: TGCGCCAGCAGCCGTCCAGGACTAGCGGGAGTGGGGGGGAATGAGCAGTTCTTC
cdr3_aa: CASSRPGLAGVGGNEQFF

clone_size: NA
j_call: TRBJ1-4
d_call: TRBD1
v_call: TRBV7-8
cdr3_nt: TGTGCCAGCAGCCAGGGGGACAGGCGCAATGAAAAACTGTTTTTT
cdr3_aa: CASSQGDRRNEKLFF

clone_size: NA
j_call: TRBJ2-2
d_call: NA
v_call: TRBV19
cdr3_nt: TGTGCCAGTAGTCCCAGAGGCGGGGAGCTGTTTTTT
cdr3_aa: CASSPRGGELFF

clone_size: NA
j_call: TRBJ1-1
d_call: NA
v_call: TRBV28
cdr3_nt: TGTGCCAGCAGTTTTAGGCAGGTCCTTATGAACACTGAAGCTTTCTTT
cdr3_aa: CASSFRQVLMNTEAFF

clone_size: NA
j_call: TRBJ1-5
d_call: TRBD1
v_call: TRBV28
cdr3_nt: TGTGCCAGCAGTTTAAGGGACAGGGGAGGACCCCAGCATTTT
cdr3_aa: CASSLRDRGGPQHF

clone_size: NA
j_call: TRBJ2-5
d_call: NA
v_call: TRBV5-5
cdr3_nt: TGTGCCAGCAGCGGAGGTTCGGCCGGAGAGACCCAGTACTTC
cdr3_aa: CASSGGSAGETQYF

clone_size: NA
j_call: TRBJ2-2
d_call: TRBD2
v_call: TRBV5-8
cdr3_nt: TGTGCCAGCAGCTTGAAGGGACTAGCGGGCCCCACCGGGGAGCTGTTTTTT
cdr3_aa: CASSLKGLAGPTGELFF

clone_size: NA
j_call: TRBJ2-6
d_call: TRBD2
v_call: TRBV7-2
cdr3_nt: TGTGCCAGCAGCCGGGGGGGCTCTGGGGCCAACGTCCTGACTTTC
cdr3_aa: CASSRGGSGANVLTF

clone_size: few
j_call: TRBJ1-1
d_call: NA
v_call: TRBV18
cdr3_nt: TGTGCCAGCTCACATAGGAACACTGAAGCTTTCTTT
cdr3_aa: CASSHRNTEAFF

clone_size: NA
j_call: TRBJ2-7
d_call: NA
v_call: TRBV5-8
cdr3_nt: TGTGCCAGCAGGGGAGGGGGCTACGAGCAGTACTTC
cdr3_aa: CASRGGGYEQYF

clone_size: once
j_call: TRBJ2-1
d_call: TRBD2
v_call: TRBV7-3
cdr3_nt: TGTGCCAGCAGCACCGGGACTAGCGGGAATGAGCAGTTCTTC
cdr3_aa: CASSTGTSGNEQFF

clone_size: NA
j_call: TRBJ1-2
d_call: TRBD1
v_call: TRBV2
cdr3_nt: TGTGCCAGCAGAACAGGGGGCTATGGCTACACCTTC
cdr3_aa: CASRTGGYGYTF

clone_size: NA
j_call: TRBJ1-2
d_call: NA
v_call: TRBV6-5
cdr3_nt: TGTGCCAGCAGCCCGTTTACAGGCTACACCTTC
cdr3_aa: CASSPFTGYTF